This TCR beta chain appears in the sequencing data of a study of CD8+ T cells in alopecia areata. Sequencing templates came from extracted RNA that was reverse transcribed into cDNA. The repertoire was sequenced with immunoSEQ multiplex PCR; TCRdb's copy has only in-frame clones and lacks some. In the table there are 55,000 to 65,000 clones, roughly 45% of which are singletons. The sequencing sample was made of NKG2D-low CD8+ T cells sorted from blood. The receptor was isolated from a human donor with alopecia areata.

For the CDR3, the DNA is TGTGCCAGCAGTTCAGGGACTTCACCCCTCCACTTT. It translates to CASSSGTSPLHF. This chain joins TRBV5-6 and TRBJ1-6, with D possibly matching TRBD1 (5 bases). Germline CDR1 reads SGHDT; CDR2 reads YYEEEE. V dropped 5 bases and J dropped 9 bases, with 9 bases sitting between them. CDR3 length equals 12 residues.